This T cell receptor beta chain was observed in a study of blood T cells in healthy people across ages. Around 10 milliliters of peripheral blood were drawn from each donor. In its sample, this clonotype was seen once. Its specificity is not known. General study results and limits: With naive T cell percentage, TCR beta diversity showed a strong correlation.

PCR was performed a second time for about 7 to 12 cycles using a sample-barcoded 5' primer and a J-beta primer mix. TCRdb itself ran the 5' RACE reads through MiXCR, one entry per CDR3 protein. The table lists around 800,000 distinct CDR3 sequences, less than 70% of them singletons. CDR1 and CDR2 from the germline V gene are SGHAT and FQNNGV. Trimming cost V 4 bases and J 8 bases; bases outside gene matches: 5. This CDR3 region has 15 residues. The chain carries TRBV11-2 and TRBJ1-4; the match to TRBD1 covers 12 bases. This receptor was identified in a man of 80 years or more in good health. The material sequenced was blood. CDR3: CASSWDRGPREKLFF. Here the CDR3 DNA reads TGTGCCAGCAGCTGGGACAGGGGGCCTCGAGAAAAACTGTTTTTT.